The 32 T cell receptor beta chains below come from one sample, sequenced in a study of a mutant IDH1 vaccine in newly diagnosed glioma. Time point denoted: week 11, during vaccination. Each dose of the vaccine consisted of 300 ug of mutant IDH1 20-mer peptide, with topical imiquimod. Antigens of these TCRs are unknown. Sequencing used immunoSEQ multiplex PCR; TCRdb keeps in-frame clones, though not all of them. Of 60,000 or so clones in the sample, approximately 89% were seen once. The starting material was PBMCs, obtained from a glioma patient whose treatment included an IDH1 peptide vaccine. All receptors derive from a man aged 35 to 55 with glioma.

There are a few counts of this clone. The V and J genes are TRBV11-2 and TRBJ2-5; tentatively, D is TRBD1 (6 bases). The CDR3 covers 14 residues. V was pared by 5 bases and J by 2 bases, with 12 bases between. Germline V gene lookup returns CDR1 SGHAT and CDR2 FQNNGV. The CDR3 reads CASSPLQGQETQYF. CDR3 coding DNA: TGTGCCAGCAGCCCTTTACAGGGTCAAGAGACCCAGTACTTC.

The chain employs TRBV7-2 and TRBJ1-3; D remains ambiguous. Germline assignment: CDR1 SGHTA and CDR2 FQGNSA. V lost 5 bases and J 4 bases, leaving 6 bases between the germline ends. CDR3 size: 12 residues. The CDR3 region is CASSPEGNTIYF. The CDR3 DNA sequence: TGTGCCAGCAGCCCCGAAGGAAACACCATATATTTT. Combining the CDR3 with reference TRBV7-2 and TRBJ1-3 gives the whole variable domain GAGVSQSPSNKVTEKGKDVELRCDPISGHTALYWYRQSLGQGLEFLIYFQGNSAPDKSGLPSDRFSAERTGGSVSTLTIQRTQQEDSAVYLCASSPEGNTIYFGEGSWLTVV.

The table lists this clone with a count of one. CDR3 sequence reads: CASSPRPGQGPNTEAFF. The CDR3 DNA reads as TGTGCCAGTAGCCCCCGGCCGGGACAGGGACCGAACACTGAAGCTTTCTTT. The chain has TRBV19 and TRBJ1-1, with 9 bases that match TRBD1. From germline, CDR1 is LNHDA and CDR2 SQIVND (reference sequence). The CDR3 is made up of 17 amino acids. V was pared by 6 bases and J by 1 base, with 12 bases of the junction left unmatched.

This sequence joins TRBV11-2 and TRBJ2-5; 7 positions agree with TRBD2. The CDR3 sequence is 15 residues long. V trimming: 5 bases; J trimming: 2 bases; junction bases outside the gene matches: 8. The V gene's germline CDR1 is SGHAT and CDR2 FQNNGV. CDR3 region: CASSLLRGVQETQYF. The DNA for the CDR3 is TGTGCCAGCAGCCTCCTCCGGGGGGTACAAGAGACCCAGTACTTC.

The chain couples TRBV6-5 to TRBJ1-4; no definite D call. V lost 0 bases, J lost 8 bases, and 16 bases lay in between. Per the germline V gene, CDR1 is MNHEY and CDR2 is SVGAGI. The CDR3 has 16 amino acids. CDR3 bases: TGTGCCAGCAGTTACTCTACAGCCTCTCTTCTAGAAAAACTGTTTTTT. Amino acids: CASSYSTASLLEKLFF.

This clone was observed once. The chain is built from TRBV28 and TRBJ2-5; D unresolved. V dropped 4 bases and J dropped 9 bases, with 9 bases sitting between them. Germline V gene lookup returns CDR1 MDHEN and CDR2 SYDVKM. This CDR3 contains 11 residues. CDR3 DNA: TGTGCCAGCAGTTCCGGAAGGGCCCAGTACTTC. Its translation is CASSSGRAQYF.

V is TRBV18 and J is TRBJ2-2, with 11 bases lining up with TRBD2. In germline, CDR1 is KGHSH, CDR2 LQKENI. The CDR3 consists of 16 residues. V trimming: 6 bases; J trimming: 4 bases; junction bases outside the gene matches: 7. CDR3 bases: TGTGCCAGCTCGCTGACTAGCGGGGAGTTCACCGGGGAGCTGTTTTTT. Translation: CASSLTSGEFTGELFF.

The genes are TRBV28 and TRBJ1-4; possibly TRBD1 for D (5 bases). CDR1 and CDR2 (germline): MDHEN, SYDVKM. Trimming took 2 bases from V and 4 from J, leaving 8 bases between them. The CDR3 spans 14 residues. Written as DNA, the CDR3 is TGTGCCAGCAGTTTAGCAGGGATTAATGAAAAACTGTTTTTT. It specifies CASSLAGINEKLFF.

As DNA, the CDR3 is TGTGCCGGCCCAAATTCAGGTCTCTCGGATTCACCCCTCCACTTT. Amino acids: CAGPNSGLSDSPLHF. The chain combines TRBV6-6 with TRBJ1-6, with D unclear. The V end lost 11 bases, the J end lost 8 bases, and 22 bases lay between the germline ends. CDR1 is MNHNY and CDR2 is SVGAGI in the germline V gene (reference sequence). The CDR3 runs 15 residues.

The chain links TRBV2 to TRBJ1-3; D may be TRBD1 (5 bases). The germline V gene has CDR1 SNHLY and CDR2 FYNNEI. This CDR3 is 16 amino acids long. Trimming took off 3 bases at V and 6 bases at J, with 18 bases between the two ends. CDR3 region: CASSDHRNRQANTIYF. DNA of the CDR3: TGTGCCAGCAGTGATCATCGAAACAGGCAGGCAAACACCATATATTTT.

The chain links TRBV14 to TRBJ2-1; 9 positions match TRBD2. Germline assignment: CDR1 SGHDN and CDR2 FVKESK. The CDR3 sequence is 17 residues long. Germline trimming cut 3 bases from V and 7 bases from J; bases unmatched to any gene: 13. As DNA, the CDR3 is TGTGCCAGCAGCCAGGGCGGGAGGGCCTCGTCATGGAATGAGCAGTTCTTC. As protein: CASSQGGRASSWNEQFF.

The genes are TRBV2 and TRBJ2-3; possible D gene TRBD1, 6 bases. CDR3 length: 16 amino acids. The germline V and J ends were trimmed by 2 bases and 5 bases, with 17 bases remaining between them. The germline gives CDR1 SNHLY, CDR2 FYNNEI. CDR3 protein: CASSEFQGWSGDTQYF. The CDR3 DNA is TGTGCCAGCAGTGAATTTCAGGGGTGGAGTGGAGATACGCAGTATTTT.

V gene TRBV18 combines with J gene TRBJ1-2; D uncertain. CDR1 KGHSH and CDR2 LQKENI come from the germline V gene. V shed 2 bases and J shed 4 bases, with 8 bases lying between them. This CDR3 region has 13 residues. CDR3 DNA: TGTGCCAGCTCACCAAAAGAGGCCTATGGCTACACCTTC. This encodes CASSPKEAYGYTF.

The chain employs TRBV28 and TRBJ2-7; the match to TRBD1 covers 8 bases. V trimming: 5 bases; J trimming: 2 bases; junction bases outside the gene matches: 8. The germline CDR1 and CDR2 sequences are MDHEN and SYDVKM. The CDR3 runs to 15 residues. The CDR3 nucleotides read TGTGCCAGCAGTGCCCCCTGGGACAGGCCCTACGAGCAGTACTTC. Translated, it gives CASSAPWDRPYEQYF.

As concerns this clone: Other DNA sequences from this sample encode an identical CDR3 as well. V usage is TRBV29-1 and J usage is TRBJ2-5; maybe TRBD2 (6 bases). Germline V lookup: CDR1 SQVTM, CDR2 ANQGSEA. V lost 3 bases to trimming and J lost 4 bases, with 9 bases between them. CDR3 length equals 12 residues. CDR3 region: CSVDIGRETQYF. The CDR3 DNA reads as TGCAGCGTTGATATCGGGAGAGAGACCCAGTACTTC.

DNA for the CDR3: TGCGCCAGCAGTGAAGGGGTACCCTCTGGGGCCAACGTCCTGACTTTC. It is translated as CASSEGVPSGANVLTF. The chain uses TRBV10-1 and TRBJ2-6; weak D call: TRBD1 (5 bases). Germline loops: CDR1 WNHNN, CDR2 SYGVQD (reference sequence). This CDR3 contains 16 residues. V lost 3 bases to trimming and J lost 0 bases, with 9 bases between them.

This chain uses TRBV9 with TRBJ2-3; TRBD1 matches at 9 bases. Germline assignment: CDR1 SGDLS and CDR2 YYNGEE. This CDR3 contains 15 residues. The ends lost 3 bases at V and 6 bases at J; junction bases unmatched: 8. The CDR3 DNA reads TGTGCCAGCAGCGGTCTTGGACAGGGGATGGATACGCAGTATTTT. Translating gives CASSGLGQGMDTQYF.

This sequence joins TRBV19 and TRBJ1-3, with D hard to call. The germline CDR1 and CDR2 sequences are LNHDA and SQIVND (reference sequence). V was clipped by 7 bases and J by 0 bases, with 10 bases between them. The length of the CDR3 is 14 residues. CDR3 in amino acids: CASTSADSGNTIYF. In DNA, the CDR3 is TGTGCCAGTACCTCTGCCGACTCTGGAAACACCATATATTTT.

This rearrangement joins TRBV6-1 to TRBJ2-1, with 7 bases that match TRBD2. Germline CDR1 reads MNHNS; CDR2 reads SASEGT. The V gene end was trimmed by 5 bases and the J gene end by 7 bases; junction bases not matched to a gene: 11. The CDR3 is 15 residues long. The CDR3 here is CASSKTGTNRNEQFF. In DNA, the CDR3 is TGTGCCAGCAGTAAAACCGGGACTAATCGAAATGAGCAGTTCTTC.

The gene calls are TRBV7-2 and TRBJ2-1; 11 bases fit TRBD1. Germline CDR1 reads SGHTA; CDR2 reads FQGNSA. V lost 5 bases, J lost 3 bases, and 3 bases stayed unmatched. This CDR3 spans 15 amino acids. The CDR3 DNA sequence: TGTGCCAGCAGCCCCGGGACAGGGGGCTACAATGAGCAGTTCTTC. Its translation is CASSPGTGGYNEQFF. The whole variable domain, filled in from reference TRBV7-2 and TRBJ2-1, reads GAGVSQSPSNKVTEKGKDVELRCDPISGHTALYWYRQSLGQGLEFLIYFQGNSAPDKSGLPSDRFSAERTGGSVSTLTIQRTQQEDSAVYLCASSPGTGGYNEQFFGPGTRLTVL.

A single count supports this clone. The chain recombines TRBV10-1 with TRBJ2-2; D unresolved. The CDR3 totals 15 residues. Germline CDR1 reads WNHNN; CDR2 reads SYGVQD (reference sequence). V was clipped by 0 bases and J by 4 bases, with 9 bases between them. CDR3 DNA: TGCGCCAGCAGTGAGTCGGGAAGGGTCACCGGGGAGCTGTTTTTT. Its protein is CASSESGRVTGELFF.

The chain recombines TRBV27 with TRBJ2-3; D call uncertain. Germline values: CDR1 MNHEY, CDR2 SMNVEV (reference sequence). This CDR3 comprises 15 residues. V gave up 3 bases and J gave up 1 base, with 11 bases separating them. The DNA of the CDR3 is TGTGCCAGCAGTTTCTCCGCGCCCGGCACAGATACGCAGTATTTT. Its protein is CASSFSAPGTDTQYF.

This chain connects TRBV5-6 to TRBJ2-3, with 9 bases fitting TRBD1. V gave up 5 bases and J gave up 2 bases; unmatched junction bases: 6. The CDR3 is 15 amino acids. Germline V CDR1 and CDR2: SGHDT, YYEEEE. The CDR3 region is CASSRDRGSTDTQYF. CDR3 DNA sequence: TGTGCCAGCAGTCGCGACAGGGGGTCCACAGATACGCAGTATTTT.

V gene TRBV6-1 combines with J gene TRBJ2-1; 11 bases are shared with TRBD1. The CDR3 runs 16 residues. V gave up 2 bases and J gave up 8 bases; unmatched junction bases: 8. CDR1 MNHNS and CDR2 SASEGT come from the germline V gene. The CDR3: CASSENPGQGADEQFF. The CDR3 DNA reads TGTGCCAGCAGTGAAAATCCTGGACAGGGGGCAGATGAGCAGTTCTTC.

The chain links TRBV5-1 to TRBJ1-1; D gene ambiguous. The CDR3 has 13 amino acids. Trimming removed 4 bases from V and 3 bases from J, with 10 bases in between. Germline assignment: CDR1 SGHRS and CDR2 YFSETQ. Written as DNA, the CDR3 is TGCGCCAGCAGCATCGGAGTCGACACTGAAGCTTTCTTT. Encoded protein: CASSIGVDTEAFF.

V and J are TRBV7-9 and TRBJ2-5; 13 bases are shared with TRBD2. The CDR3 contains 17 residues. The germline V gene encodes CDR1 SEHNR and CDR2 FQNEAQ (reference sequence). The J segment lost 7 bases and the V segment lost 5 bases, leaving 13 bases of the junction unmatched. Written as DNA, the CDR3 is TGTGCCAGCAGCCCAACTAGCGGGGGGGCCTCGATCGGGACCCAGTACTTC. It encodes CASSPTSGGASIGTQYF.

This chain uses TRBV9 with TRBJ2-1, with a weak D call TRBD2 (6 bases). Germline V CDR1 and CDR2: SGDLS, YYNGEE. Deletions cut 0 bases from V and 8 bases from J, with 12 bases between. CDR3 length: 14 amino acids. CDR3 DNA sequence: TGTGCCAGCAGCGTAGTTTCTAGCGTAGATGAGCAGTTCTTC. This sequence encodes CASSVVSSVDEQFF.

This clone was seen only a few times. This chain connects TRBV6-1 to TRBJ2-3; 9 bases fit TRBD1. V lost 4 bases to trimming and J lost 5 bases; unmatched junction nucleotides: 7. Germline CDR1 and CDR2: MNHNS and SASEGT. This CDR3 spans 15 amino acids. CDR3 nucleotides: TGTGCCAGCAGTGCCCACAGGGGGCAGGAAGATACGCAGTATTTT. It is translated as CASSAHRGQEDTQYF.

The CDR3 spells CASSLDRPGTKNIQYF. The CDR3 DNA is TGTGCCAGCAGCTTAGATAGGCCAGGGACAAAAAACATTCAGTACTTC. The chain has TRBV11-2 and TRBJ2-4; perhaps TRBD1 as D (6 bases). CDR1 and CDR2 from the germline V gene are SGHAT and FQNNGV. Trimming stripped 0 bases from V and 4 bases from J, with 13 bases between. The CDR3 spans 16 residues.

This clone showed up just once. The chain links TRBV19 to TRBJ1-6; D remains unclear. The CDR3 sequence is 12 residues long. CDR1 is LNHDA and CDR2 is SQIVND in the germline V gene (reference sequence). Trimming removed 6 bases from V and 10 bases from J, with 10 bases in between. The CDR3 nucleotides read TGTGCCAGTAGGAACAAAGGATCACCCCTCCACTTT. This gives the protein CASRNKGSPLHF.

The chain combines TRBV18 with TRBJ1-1, with D maybe TRBD1 (5 bases). The CDR3 sequence is 15 residues long. CDR1 KGHSH and CDR2 LQKENI come from the germline V gene. The V and J ends lost 2 bases and 0 bases respectively, with 10 bases between them. The CDR3: CASSPFGGLNTEAFF. In DNA form, the CDR3 reads TGTGCCAGCTCACCATTTGGGGGTCTGAACACTGAAGCTTTCTTT.

The chain carries TRBV27 and TRBJ1-4; tentative D call: TRBD1 (5 bases). The V gene lost 5 bases and the J gene lost 0 bases, with 10 bases spanning the gap. The CDR3 contains 15 residues. Germline CDR1 MNHEY, CDR2 SMNVEV (reference sequence). CDR3 amino acids: CASSLRQTTNEKLFF. The CDR3 bases are TGTGCCAGCAGTCTCCGACAGACAACTAATGAAAAACTGTTTTTT.